These 2 T cell receptor beta chains were sequenced from one sample in a study of T cells in Graves' hyperthyroidism and ophthalmopathy. RNA transcripts provided the source from which TCR beta CDR3 regions were amplified. The HTBI primer set served for first-round RT-PCR of the TCR CDR3. TCRdb independently ran MiXCR on the multiplex PCR reads; one entry per CDR3 protein. The profile shows some 740,000 distinct CDR3 sequences, 14% of them singletons. Sample: blood. All receptors derive from a woman between 18 and 29 years old with Graves' hyperthyroidism.

This clonotype was seen a few times. J is TRBJ1-1 and V is TRBV20-1; 12 bases align to TRBD1. Germline V lookup: CDR1 DFQATT, CDR2 SNEGSKA (reference sequence). The CDR3 consists of 16 residues. V trimming: 4 bases; J trimming: 5 bases; junction bases outside the gene matches: 11. The CDR3 nucleotides read TGCAGTGCTAACAGCCGGGACAGGGGGCGAAGGACTGAAGCTTTCTTT. Translated, it gives CSANSRDRGRRTEAFF.

CDR3 coding DNA: TGTGCCAGTAGTGGATGGGGGCGGTCCACCGGGGAGCTGTTTTTT. It codes for CASSGWGRSTGELFF. The chain employs TRBV19 and TRBJ2-2; D may be TRBD1 (6 bases). Germline loops: CDR1 LNHDA, CDR2 SQIVND (reference sequence). This CDR3 spans 15 amino acids. Trimming cost V 5 bases and J 4 bases, with 14 bases left between them.